The source of this TCR beta chain is a study of blood T cell repertoires in COVID-19. In the study overall: The origin of the acute and convalescent COVID-19 samples was the United States, Italy and Spain. PBMCs, B-cell-depleted T cells, or T cells were the source of the cDNA or gDNA that made up the material.

Authors' processing steps: Quantification of nucleated cells was approximated via reference gene primer amplification. Method: immunoSEQ multiplex PCR; TCRdb's copy keeps in-frame clones and lacks some. V and J calls and clone size are given by that table; D and trimming were obtained from the DNA. The repertoire holds under 450,000 clones, with about nine tenths as singletons. The CDR3 covers 16 residues. CDR1 LNHNV and CDR2 YYDKDF come from the germline V gene (reference sequence). The trim removed 1 base at V and 0 bases at J, leaving 5 bases unmatched. Enrollment of patients from Seattle took place during active infection, with longitudinal follow-up.

The clonotype originates from a woman between 50 and 59 years old with COVID-19, enrolled during active disease. This rearrangement joins TRBV15 to TRBJ2-7, with TRBD1 matching over 8 bases. Sequencing was carried out using peripheral blood. The CDR3 reads CATSRGATGDSYEQYF. The DNA of the CDR3 is TGTGCCACCAGCAGAGGAGCGACAGGGGACTCCTACGAGCAGTACTTC.